These 19 T cell receptor beta chains originate from one sample sequenced in a study of technical replicates of blood from several donors. Generated by immunoSEQ multiplex PCR, the TCRdb table keeps only in-frame clones and is missing some. This sample has roughly 80,000 clones; roughly 94% occur once, and the top ten carry 0.38%. Sequencing was performed on T cells isolated from PBMCs. These receptors all stem from a human donor in good health.

The V and J genes are TRBV10-3 and TRBJ2-7, with TRBD2 identical over 13 bases. CDR1 and CDR2 from the germline V gene are ENHRY and SYGVKD. V shed 4 bases and J 1 base; nucleotides not matched to a gene: 1. CDR3 size: 15 residues. The CDR3 here is CAISGTSGSSYEQYF. In nucleotides, the CDR3 is TGTGCCATCAGTGGGACTAGCGGGAGTTCCTACGAGCAGTACTTC.

This chain uses TRBV9 with TRBJ2-7; 10 bases align to TRBD2. V shed 1 base and J 5 bases; nucleotides not matched to a gene: 15. CDR1 is SGDLS, CDR2 YYNGEE, per germline. CDR3 length: 18 amino acids. CDR3 residues: CASSVLAGVGPSYNEQYF. The CDR3, as DNA: TGTGCCAGCAGCGTACTAGCGGGAGTAGGGCCCTCCTACAACGAGCAGTACTTC.

The V gene is TRBV18, the J gene TRBJ1-3; D may be TRBD1 (5 bases). CDR1 is KGHSH, CDR2 LQKENI, per germline. The CDR3 has 14 amino acids. V gave up 3 bases and J gave up 4 bases, with 10 bases separating them. CDR3 protein: CASSPYDRGNTIYF. The CDR3, as DNA: TGTGCCAGCTCACCTTACGACAGAGGAAACACCATATATTTT.

V usage is TRBV27 and J usage is TRBJ2-7; D is undetermined. Germline CDR1 is MNHEY and CDR2 is SMNVEV (reference sequence). The CDR3 covers 14 residues. With 4 bases removed from V and 2 bases from J, the gap between germline ends came to 12 bases. CDR3 nucleotide sequence: TGTGCCAGCAGTTCCGACGGAGCGACCTACGAGCAGTACTTC. The encoded protein is CASSSDGATYEQYF.

The gene calls are TRBV5-1 and TRBJ2-1; TRBD2 might be the D (5 bases). Trimming removed 4 bases at V and 7 bases at J, with 12 bases between. The CDR3 totals 13 residues. CDR1 is SGHRS, CDR2 YFSETQ, per germline. The CDR3 DNA is TGCGCCAGCAGCCCGAGGGTCGATAATGAGCAGTTCTTC. Translated, it gives CASSPRVDNEQFF.

This clone was detected a few times. This chain links TRBV25-1 with TRBJ1-1; D gene uncertain. The V end was cut by 4 bases, the J end by 12 bases, with 12 bases between. Germline loops: CDR1 MGHDK, CDR2 SYGVNS. CDR3 length: 11 amino acids. The CDR3 region is CASSGLGHSFF. The CDR3 bases are TGTGCCAGCAGTGGTCTAGGCCACTCTTTCTTT.

The rearrangement joins TRBV9 to TRBJ1-3, with TRBD1 identical over 10 bases. In germline, CDR1 is SGDLS, CDR2 YYNGEE. This CDR3 spans 18 amino acids. Germline trimming cut 4 bases from V and 3 bases from J; bases unmatched to any gene: 13. CDR3 loop: CASSLDPRDRGFGNTIYF. CDR3 sequence (DNA): TGTGCCAGCAGCTTAGATCCCCGGGACAGGGGTTTTGGAAACACCATATATTTT.

This chain's CDR3 is CASRGDRSTDTQYF. CDR3 in DNA: TGTGCCAGCAGGGGGGACAGAAGCACAGATACGCAGTATTTT. J is TRBJ2-3 and V is TRBV2; 7 bases line up with TRBD1. The CDR3 sequence is 14 residues long. Germline-derived CDR1 and CDR2 are SNHLY and FYNNEI. V lost 6 bases and J lost 0; bases outside the gene matches: 3.

CDR3 nucleotide sequence: TGTGCCACCAGCGGGGACACGTTATATGGCTACACCTTC. Amino acid sequence: CATSGDTLYGYTF. The V call is TRBV15, the J call TRBJ1-2; possibly TRBD1 for D (6 bases). In germline, CDR1 is LNHNV, CDR2 YYDKDF (reference sequence). The CDR3 sequence is 13 residues long. V lost 5 bases to trimming and J lost 5 bases, with 12 bases between them.

The CDR3 DNA follows: TGTGCCAGCAGTCCCACAGGGACAGCTAACTATGGCTACACCTTC. Amino acid sequence: CASSPTGTANYGYTF. The chain joins TRBV27 to TRBJ1-2; 7 nucleotides match TRBD1. Germline values: CDR1 MNHEY, CDR2 SMNVEV (reference sequence). Unmatched junction bases numbered 6, after V lost 5 bases and J lost 0 bases. The CDR3 totals 15 residues.

This sequence joins TRBV7-7 and TRBJ2-1; D is perhaps TRBD2 (6 bases). Germline-derived CDR1 and CDR2 are SSHAT and FNYEAQ (reference sequence). The CDR3 is 16 amino acids. The V end lost 4 bases, the J end lost 0 bases, and 13 bases lay between the germline ends. The CDR3 is CASSWGVESSYNEQFF. The CDR3 nucleotides are TGTGCCAGCAGCTGGGGGGTGGAGAGCTCCTACAATGAGCAGTTCTTC.

A single count supports this clone. CDR3: CATSRDQWTSDEQYF. For the CDR3, the DNA is TGTGCCACCAGCAGAGATCAGTGGACTAGTGACGAGCAGTACTTC. The chain employs TRBV15 and TRBJ2-7; 7 positions agree with TRBD2. CDR3 length equals 15 residues. Trimming removed 0 bases from V and 5 bases from J; junction bases left unmatched: 7. Germline CDR1 is LNHNV and CDR2 is YYDKDF (reference sequence).

The count of this clone is one. This chain uses TRBV6-4 with TRBJ1-2; no firm D call. CDR3 length: 13 amino acids. V was shortened by 2 bases and J by 4 bases, with 8 bases between the two germline ends. Germline V gene lookup returns CDR1 MRHNA and CDR2 SNTAGT. CDR3 region: CASSDNYGYGYTF. In DNA form, the CDR3 reads TGTGCCAGCAGTGACAATTACGGCTATGGCTACACCTTC.

This clone was seen just once. V is TRBV5-8 and J is TRBJ1-1, with D possibly matching TRBD1 (6 bases). The ends were cut back, 1 base at V and 1 base at J, with 17 bases in the middle. There are 17 residues in the CDR3. CDR1 is SGHTS and CDR2 is YDEGEE in the germline V gene. CDR3 DNA sequence: TGTGCCAGCAGCTTGATGCGGACGACAGGATCGAACACTGAAGCTTTCTTT. Protein product: CASSLMRTTGSNTEAFF.

The chain recombines TRBV9 with TRBJ1-4; 7 nucleotides align to TRBD1. CDR1 SGDLS and CDR2 YYNGEE come from the germline V gene. Trimming took 3 bases from V and 8 from J; bases not matched to a gene: 10. The CDR3 spans 15 residues. CDR3 amino acids: CASSAEGAGEEKLFF. As DNA, the CDR3 is TGTGCCAGCAGCGCGGAGGGGGCAGGAGAGGAAAAACTGTTTTTT.

The V and J genes are TRBV18 and TRBJ1-3; D ambiguous. There are 14 residues in the CDR3. Trimming removed 3 bases from V and 2 bases from J, with 8 bases in between. Germline values: CDR1 KGHSH, CDR2 LQKENI. This CDR3 reads CASSPTRTGNTIYF. The CDR3 bases are TGTGCCAGCTCACCTACCAGGACTGGAAACACCATATATTTT.

The chain employs TRBV6-6 and TRBJ2-3; 13 nucleotides match TRBD2. V shed 4 bases and J 3 bases; nucleotides not matched to a gene: 4. Germline V gene lookup returns CDR1 MNHNY and CDR2 SVGAGI (reference sequence). The CDR3 extends over 16 amino acids. As DNA, the CDR3 is TGTGCCAGCAGTTTTGGACTAGCGGGAGAGACAGATACGCAGTATTTT. It is translated as CASSFGLAGETDTQYF.

V and J are TRBV29-1 and TRBJ1-1; 7 bases match TRBD1. Germline values: CDR1 SQVTM, CDR2 ANQGSEA. The J segment lost 4 bases and the V segment lost 1 base, leaving 6 bases of the junction unmatched. The CDR3 has 14 residues. The CDR3 is CSVEGTAGGTEAFF. The CDR3 DNA reads as TGCAGCGTTGAAGGAACAGCAGGGGGCACTGAAGCTTTCTTT. Filled out from reference TRBV29-1 and TRBJ1-1, the complete variable domain reads SAVISQKPSRDICQRGTSLTIQCQVDSQVTMMFWYRQQPGQSLTLIATANQGSEATYESGFVIDKFPISRPNLTFSTLTVSNMSPEDSSIYLCSVEGTAGGTEAFFGQGTRLTVV.

This chain connects TRBV2 to TRBJ2-7; maybe TRBD1 (6 bases). This CDR3 has 14 residues. Germline-derived CDR1 and CDR2 are SNHLY and FYNNEI. Trimming took off 6 bases at V and 1 base at J, with 13 bases between the two ends. CDR3 amino acids: CASRQGEWSYEQYF. The CDR3 DNA is TGTGCCAGCAGACAGGGAGAATGGTCCTACGAGCAGTACTTC. Full variable domain (outside the CDR3, taken from reference TRBV2 and TRBJ2-7): EPEVTQTPSHQVTQMGQEVILRCVPISNHLYFYWYRQILGQKVEFLVSFYNNEISEKSEIFDDQFSVERPDGSNFTLKIRSTKLEDSAMYFCASRQGEWSYEQYFGPGTRLTVT.